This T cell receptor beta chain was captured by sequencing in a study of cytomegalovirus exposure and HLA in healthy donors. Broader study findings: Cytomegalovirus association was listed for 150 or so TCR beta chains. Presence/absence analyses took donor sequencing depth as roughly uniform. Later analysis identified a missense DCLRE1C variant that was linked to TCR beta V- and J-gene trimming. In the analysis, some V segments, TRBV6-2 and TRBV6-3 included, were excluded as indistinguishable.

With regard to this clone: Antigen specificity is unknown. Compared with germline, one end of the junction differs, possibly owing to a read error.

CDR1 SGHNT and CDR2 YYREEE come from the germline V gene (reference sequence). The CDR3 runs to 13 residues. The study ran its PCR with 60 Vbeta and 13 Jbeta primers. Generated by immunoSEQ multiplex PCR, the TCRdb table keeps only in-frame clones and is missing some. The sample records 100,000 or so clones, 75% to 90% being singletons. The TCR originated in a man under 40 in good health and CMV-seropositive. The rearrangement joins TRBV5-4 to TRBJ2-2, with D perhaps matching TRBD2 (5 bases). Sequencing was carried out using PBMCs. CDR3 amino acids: CVSSLPEAGELFF. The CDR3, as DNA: TGTGTCAGCAGCTTGCCGGAGGCCGGGGAGCTGTTTTTT.